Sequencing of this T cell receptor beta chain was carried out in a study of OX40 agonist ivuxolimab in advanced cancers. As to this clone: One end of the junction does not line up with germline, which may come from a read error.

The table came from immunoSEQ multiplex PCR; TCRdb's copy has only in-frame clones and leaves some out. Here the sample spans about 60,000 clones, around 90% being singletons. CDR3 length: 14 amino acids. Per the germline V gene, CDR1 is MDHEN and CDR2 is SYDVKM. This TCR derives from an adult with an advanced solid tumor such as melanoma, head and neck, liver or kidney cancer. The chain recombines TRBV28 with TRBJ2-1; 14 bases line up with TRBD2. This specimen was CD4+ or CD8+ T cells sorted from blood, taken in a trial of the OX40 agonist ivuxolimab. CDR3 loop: CASRPGLAGDAKVF. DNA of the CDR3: TGTGCCAGCAGGCCGGGACTAGCGGGAGATGCCAAGGTCTTC.